The clone carrying this TCR beta chain was observed at least ten times. Antigen specificity is unknown. Lacking the conserved final phenylalanine or tryptophan, this CDR3 likely reflects a read error. It is unclear where the CDR3 begins or ends on the DNA, so no DNA is shown, and the CDR3 is as TCRdb lists it. The V gene's germline CDR1 is MNHEY and CDR2 SVGEGT. The CDR3 adds up to 14 amino acids, both ends counted. 5'RACE template switching added a universal primer site and UMIs to TCR cDNA. TCRdb analysed the 5' RACE reads with MiXCR anew, one entry per CDR3 protein. This sample has about 74,000 distinct CDR3 sequences, with 7.1% found just once. The record originates from a study of T cells after yellow fever vaccination. Study findings and constraints: A weaker but faster secondary response was observed, peaking on day 5 versus 15. Re-detected after boosting: most primary clones, 96% of CD4 and about 85% of CD8.

The clonotype originates from a man aged 18 to 29 who received the YFV17D yellow fever vaccine. Here the sequenced sample was CD8+ T cells sorted from PBMCs, taken about 5 days after the first yellow fever vaccination. The rearrangement links TRBV6-2 or TRBV6-3 to TRBJ2-4; TRBD2, as called in the table, went unchecked against the DNA. CDR3: CASSRDSLWLADSG.